This is a list of T cell receptor beta chains from one sample in a study of shared clonotypes between healthy human individuals. Only in-frame clones appear in the TCRdb table, and some are missing; sequencing was by immunoSEQ multiplex PCR. The profile shows about 1,800,000 clones, roughly 95% of them singletons. Source material: naive CD8+ T cells sorted from blood. These receptors all stem from a man aged 18 to 29 in good health. Each CDR3 is given with its conserved first and last residue. The D gene is left open where the match is weak. Where a row states a size, it is once, few, many or the class of an expanded clone; other rows omit it.

j_gene | d_gene | v_gene | abundance | CDR3nt | CDR3aa
TRBJ2-7 | TRBD1 | TRBV5-1 | - | TGCGCCAGCAGCCCCCACCCGACAGGGGGCTACGAGCAGTACTTC | CASSPHPTGGYEQYF
TRBJ2-5 | TRBD2 | TRBV5-6 | once | TGTGCCAGCAGCAATAGCATTAGCGGGGGCGGGGAGACCCAGTACTTC | CASSNSISGGGETQYF
TRBJ2-7 | - | TRBV28 | - | TGTGCCAGCAGTGTGGGCAGGGCCTCCTACGAGCAGTACTTC | CASSVGRASYEQYF
TRBJ2-7 | TRBD2 | TRBV29-1 | - | TGCAGCGCCGTGGGGGGGAACGAGCAGTACTTC | CSAVGGNEQYF
TRBJ2-7 | - | TRBV9 | - | TGTGCCAGCAGCGTAGAAAGAGGGAGCGAGCAGTACTTC | CASSVERGSEQYF
TRBJ2-7 | - | TRBV5-1 | - | TGCGCCAGCAGGGAAGGGGGTACCTACGAGCAGTACTTC | CASREGGTYEQYF
TRBJ2-1 | - | TRBV13 | - | TGTGCCAGCACCGCAGGGGGGGGCCTCTCCTACAATGAGCAGTTCTTC | CASTAGGGLSYNEQFF
TRBJ1-1 | TRBD1 | TRBV7-9 | - | TGTGCCAGCAGCTTGGGACAGGGGGACACTGAAGCTTTCTTT | CASSLGQGDTEAFF
TRBJ1-2 | - | TRBV7-9 | - | TGTGCCGGGAGGGGCGCAACTCGGGGGAACTATGGCTACACCTTC | CAGRGATRGNYGYTF
TRBJ2-2 | - | TRBV27 | - | TGTGCCAGCAGGGGGGGCACCGGGGAGCTGTTTTTT | CASRGGTGELFF
TRBJ2-3 | - | TRBV7-7 | few | TGTGCTAGCAGCTTAGGGGTCAGCGGTACAGATACGCAGTATTTT | CASSLGVSGTDTQYF
TRBJ2-1 | TRBD2 | TRBV30 | - | TGTGCCTGGAGTGTAATAGCGGGGGGGCTCAATGAGCAGTTCTTC | CAWSVIAGGLNEQFF
TRBJ2-3 | - | TRBV15 | - | TGTGCCACCAGCAGGGGGGAGAGAGATACGCAGTATTTT | CATSRGERDTQYF
TRBJ1-5 | TRBD1 | TRBV4-2 | - | TGTGCCAGCAGCCAAGATTGGACAGGGAATCAGCCCCAGCATTTT | CASSQDWTGNQPQHF
TRBJ2-7 | - | TRBV4-1 | - | TGCGCCAGCAGCCAACTTGGGGATATGGCCTACGAGCAGTACTTC | CASSQLGDMAYEQYF
TRBJ2-3 | - | TRBV6-6 | - | TGTGCCAGCAGTCCGGGACCTAGCACAGATACGCAGTATTTT | CASSPGPSTDTQYF
TRBJ2-7 | - | TRBV27 | - | TGTGCCAGCAGTTTTTCCACTTACTACGAGCAGTACTTC | CASSFSTYYEQYF
TRBJ2-3 | - | TRBV19 | - | TGTGCCAGTAGTATTTGGGAGACAGATACGCAGTATTTT | CASSIWETDTQYF
TRBJ1-2 | TRBD1 | TRBV30 | - | TGTGCCTGGAGTGGACAGGGGGCGAGCTATGGCTACACCTTC | CAWSGQGASYGYTF
TRBJ2-7 | - | TRBV7-9 | - | TGTGCCAGCAGCTTAGCGTGGGCGAGCGAGCAGTACTTC | CASSLAWASEQYF
TRBJ1-5 | TRBD1 | TRBV6-1 | - | TGTGCCAGCGGGACAGGGACCAATCAGCCCCAGCATTTT | CASGTGTNQPQHF
TRBJ2-2 | - | TRBV7-9 | - | TGTGCCAGCAGCCCCCCCGCTAGCCGGGTGAACACCGGGGAGCTGTTTTTT | CASSPPASRVNTGELFF
TRBJ2-1 | - | TRBV6-4 | - | TGTGCCAGCAGTAAGGGGATGGGGAATGAGCAGTTCTTC | CASSKGMGNEQFF
TRBJ2-1 | TRBD1 | TRBV9 | - | TGTGCCAGCAGCGTAGAAGGGACAGGGGGCGCGGGTGGTTCATACAATGAGCAGTTCTTC | CASSVEGTGGAGGSYNEQFF
TRBJ2-5 | TRBD1 | TRBV27 | - | TGTGCCAGCAGTCCATACGCGACAGGGATGGAAGAGACCCAGTACTTC | CASSPYATGMEETQYF
TRBJ1-1 | - | TRBV4-1 | - | TGCGCCAGCAGCCAAGAACCATTCAGGGACACTGAAGCTTTCTTT | CASSQEPFRDTEAFF
TRBJ2-1 | TRBD2 | TRBV27 | - | TGTGCCAGCAGTCCGACTAGCGGGAGGCAATACAATGAGCAGTTCTTC | CASSPTSGRQYNEQFF
TRBJ1-1 | - | TRBV7-9 | - | TGTGCCAGCAGCTTAGCGGAAGGGGACACTGAAGCTTTCTTT | CASSLAEGDTEAFF
TRBJ2-2 | - | TRBV27 | - | TGTGCCAGCAGTTTATATCCCCAAGGCTCGGGCGACACCGGGGAGCTGTTTTTT | CASSLYPQGSGDTGELFF
TRBJ2-7 | - | TRBV19 | - | TGTGCCAGTAAGAGATTCGACAGGACGGCCGGGGGGCAGTACTTC | CASKRFDRTAGGQYF
TRBJ2-7 | TRBD2 | TRBV5-1 | - | TGCGCCAGCAGCTTGGGGGCCCCGGGGGGGGCCTCCTACGAGCAGTACTTC | CASSLGAPGGASYEQYF
TRBJ1-2 | - | TRBV9 | - | TGTGCCAGCAGCGTAGCTCCAGGGGAGAAAGGCTACACCTTC | CASSVAPGEKGYTF